This TCR beta chain was sequenced for a study of shared clonotypes between healthy human individuals. Whole-study results and caveats: Naive subsets tended to show greater estimated richness than memory subsets. Sharing across a few donors was seen in 5% to 5.5% of naive CD4 clonotypes.

Positively selected for CCR7, the CD45RO-negative cells used as naive CD8 cells excluded terminally differentiated effector memory CD45RA+ cells. Donation came from healthy HIV-negative adults that had no recent acute infections or vaccinations. Everyone who donated was a Caucasian adult who lived in Nashville, Tennessee. The length of the CDR3 is 14 residues. Trimming removed 0 bases at V and 3 bases at J, with 9 bases between. Germline V gene lookup returns CDR1 SGHVS and CDR2 FNYEAQ. Clones were sequenced by immunoSEQ multiplex PCR, and TCRdb holds only the in-frame ones, with some missing. The data show 1.5 million to 2.5 million clones, about 94% seen once. A remark on this clone: Its specificity is unknown.

The sequencing input was naive CD8+ T cells sorted from blood. This TCR derives from a man aged 18 to 30 in good health. The chain links TRBV7-6 to TRBJ2-7; D unclear. The DNA of the CDR3 is TGTGCCAGCAGCTTAGCAGGTCCCGGCTACGAGCAGTACTTC. Translating gives CASSLAGPGYEQYF.